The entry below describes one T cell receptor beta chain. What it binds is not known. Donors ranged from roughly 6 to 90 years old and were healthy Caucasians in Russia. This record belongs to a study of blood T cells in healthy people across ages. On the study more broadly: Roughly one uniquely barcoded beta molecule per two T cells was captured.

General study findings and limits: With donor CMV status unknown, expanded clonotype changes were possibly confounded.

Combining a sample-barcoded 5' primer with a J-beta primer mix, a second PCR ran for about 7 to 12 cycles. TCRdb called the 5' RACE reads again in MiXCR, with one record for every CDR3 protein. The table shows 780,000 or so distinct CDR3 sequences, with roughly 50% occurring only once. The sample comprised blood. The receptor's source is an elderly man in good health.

CDR3 region: CASSQVATTGERHRYAYF. In DNA, the CDR3 is TGTGCCAGCAGCCAGGTGGCGACCACAGGGGAACGGCACAGATACGCGTATTTT. The chain is built from TRBV11-2 and TRBJ2-3, with 7 bases aligning to TRBD1. Germline lookup yields CDR1 SGHAT and CDR2 FQNNGV. V gave up 5 bases and J gave up 14 bases; unmatched junction bases: 28. The CDR3 covers 18 residues.